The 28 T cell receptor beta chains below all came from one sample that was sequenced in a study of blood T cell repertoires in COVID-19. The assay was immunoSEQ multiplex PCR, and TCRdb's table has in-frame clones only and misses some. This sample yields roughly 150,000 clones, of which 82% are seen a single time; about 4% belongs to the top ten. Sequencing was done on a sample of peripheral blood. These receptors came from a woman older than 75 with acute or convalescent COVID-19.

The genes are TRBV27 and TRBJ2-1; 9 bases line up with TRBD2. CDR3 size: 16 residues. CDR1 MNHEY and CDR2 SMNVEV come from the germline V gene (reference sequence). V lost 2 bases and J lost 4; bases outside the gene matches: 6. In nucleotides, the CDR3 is TGTGCCAGCAGTTTAGGCGGCGGGGGGGCTTACAATGAGCAGTTCTTC. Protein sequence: CASSLGGGGAYNEQFF.

This CDR3 reads CASSTSTGRSYEQYF. The CDR3 nucleotides are TGTGCCAGCAGCACCTCGACAGGGCGCTCCTACGAGCAGTACTTC. J is TRBJ2-7 and V is TRBV7-2; TRBD1 matches at 7 bases. The ends lost 5 bases at V and 0 bases at J; junction bases unmatched: 7. Looked up from germline, CDR1 is SGHTA and CDR2 is FQGNSA. This CDR3 is 15 amino acids long.

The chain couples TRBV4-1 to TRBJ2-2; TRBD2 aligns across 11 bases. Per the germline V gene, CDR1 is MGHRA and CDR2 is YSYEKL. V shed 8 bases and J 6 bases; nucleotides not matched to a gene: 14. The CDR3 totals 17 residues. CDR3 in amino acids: CASLSGLAGGRSGELFF. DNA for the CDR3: TGCGCCAGCCTTTCCGGGTTAGCGGGGGGGCGTTCCGGGGAGCTGTTTTTT.

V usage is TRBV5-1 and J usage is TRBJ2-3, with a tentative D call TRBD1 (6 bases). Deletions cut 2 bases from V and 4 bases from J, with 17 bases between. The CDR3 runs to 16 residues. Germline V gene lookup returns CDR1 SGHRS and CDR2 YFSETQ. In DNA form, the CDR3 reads TGCGCCAGCAGCTTACAGGGCTCCACTTCCCCAGATACGCAGTATTTT. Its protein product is CASSLQGSTSPDTQYF.

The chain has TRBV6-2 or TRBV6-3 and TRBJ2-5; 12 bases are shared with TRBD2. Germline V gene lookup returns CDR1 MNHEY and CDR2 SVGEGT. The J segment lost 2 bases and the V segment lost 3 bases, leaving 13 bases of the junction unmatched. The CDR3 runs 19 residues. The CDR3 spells CASSYTLAGGPEGQETQYF. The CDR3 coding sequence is TGTGCCAGCAGTTATACGCTAGCGGGAGGGCCTGAGGGACAAGAGACCCAGTACTTC.

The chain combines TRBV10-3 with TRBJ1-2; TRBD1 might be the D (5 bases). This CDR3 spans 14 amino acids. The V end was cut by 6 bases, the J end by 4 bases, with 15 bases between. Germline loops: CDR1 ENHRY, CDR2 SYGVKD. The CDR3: CAISFSRVSYGYTF. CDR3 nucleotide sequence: TGTGCCATCAGCTTCTCCAGGGTGAGCTATGGCTACACCTTC.

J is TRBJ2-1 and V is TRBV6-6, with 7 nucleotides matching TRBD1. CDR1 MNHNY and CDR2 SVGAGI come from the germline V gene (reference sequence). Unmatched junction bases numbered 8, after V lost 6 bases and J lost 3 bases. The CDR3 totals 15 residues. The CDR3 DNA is TGTGCCAGCAGCCAAGGGGGCAATCGCTACAATGAGCAGTTCTTC. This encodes CASSQGGNRYNEQFF.

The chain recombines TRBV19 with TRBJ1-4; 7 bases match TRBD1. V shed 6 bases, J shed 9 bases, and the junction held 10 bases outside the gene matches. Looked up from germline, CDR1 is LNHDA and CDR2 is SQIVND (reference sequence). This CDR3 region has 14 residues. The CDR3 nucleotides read TGTGCCAGTAGAACACCGGGACAGCGGCAAAAACTGTTTTTT. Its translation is CASRTPGQRQKLFF. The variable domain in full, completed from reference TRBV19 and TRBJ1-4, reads DGGITQSPKYLFRKEGQNVTLSCEQNLNHDAMYWYRQDPGQGLRLIYYSQIVNDFQKGDIAEGYSVSREKKESFPLTVTSAQKNPTAFYLCASRTPGQRQKLFFGSGTQLSVL.

The CDR3, as DNA: TGTGCCAGCACCCTTCAGGGAGAGACCCAGTACTTC. Translation: CASTLQGETQYF. The J gene is TRBJ2-5, the V gene TRBV11-2, with TRBD1 as a possible D gene (5 bases). Germline CDR1 reads SGHAT; CDR2 reads FQNNGV. The germline V and J ends were trimmed by 7 bases and 4 bases, with 10 bases remaining between them. The length of the CDR3 is 12 residues.

The CDR3 DNA follows: TGTGCCACTAAGCACCATGGATTGTTTAGGCGGAATCAGCCCCAGCATTTT. As protein: CATKHHGLFRRNQPQHF. This chain joins TRBV6-4 and TRBJ1-5; D is unclear. The CDR3 covers 17 residues. Germline CDR1 MRHNA, CDR2 SNTAGT. V lost 10 bases and J lost 4, with 26 bases in between.

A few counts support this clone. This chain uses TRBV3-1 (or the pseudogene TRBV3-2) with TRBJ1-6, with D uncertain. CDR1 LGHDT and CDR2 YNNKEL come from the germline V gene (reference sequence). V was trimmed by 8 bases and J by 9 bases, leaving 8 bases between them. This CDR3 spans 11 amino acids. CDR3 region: CASGSGSPLHF. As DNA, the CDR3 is TGTGCCAGCGGTTCAGGTTCACCCCTCCACTTT.

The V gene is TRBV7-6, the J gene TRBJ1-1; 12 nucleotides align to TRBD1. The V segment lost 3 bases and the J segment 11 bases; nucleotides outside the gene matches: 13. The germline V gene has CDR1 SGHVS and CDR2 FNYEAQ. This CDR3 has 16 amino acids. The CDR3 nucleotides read TGTGCCAGCAGCTTCCAAACCGGGACAGGGGGCCCGGTGGCTTTCTTT. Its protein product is CASSFQTGTGGPVAFF. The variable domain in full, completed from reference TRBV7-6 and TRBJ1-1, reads GAGVSQSPRYKVTKRGQDVALRCDPISGHVSLYWYRQALGQGPEFLTYFNYEAQQDKSGLPNDRFSAERPEGSISTLTIQRTEQRDSAMYRCASSFQTGTGGPVAFFGQGTRLTVV.

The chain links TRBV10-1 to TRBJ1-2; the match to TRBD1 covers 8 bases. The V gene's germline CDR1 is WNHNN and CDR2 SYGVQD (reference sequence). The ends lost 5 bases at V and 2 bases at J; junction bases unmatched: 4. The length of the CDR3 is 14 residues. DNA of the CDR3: TGCGCCAGCAGTCTTGGACAGGGCAACTATGGCTACACCTTC. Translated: CASSLGQGNYGYTF.

The CDR3 loop reads CASRPGAGGPSWHEQFF. The CDR3 DNA follows: TGTGCCAGCAGACCAGGGGCGGGAGGGCCGAGCTGGCATGAGCAGTTCTTC. The chain uses TRBV2 and TRBJ2-1; 9 nucleotides line up with TRBD2. Per the germline V gene, CDR1 is SNHLY and CDR2 is FYNNEI. CDR3 length equals 17 residues. V was pared by 6 bases and J by 8 bases, with 17 bases of the junction left unmatched.

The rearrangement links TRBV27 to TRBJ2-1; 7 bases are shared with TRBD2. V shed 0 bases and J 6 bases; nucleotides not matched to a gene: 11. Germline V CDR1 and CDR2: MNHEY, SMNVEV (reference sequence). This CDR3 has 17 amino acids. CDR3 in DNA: TGTGCCAGCAGTTTATCTAATGGCCGGGACTATATCAATGAGCAGTTCTTC. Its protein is CASSLSNGRDYINEQFF.

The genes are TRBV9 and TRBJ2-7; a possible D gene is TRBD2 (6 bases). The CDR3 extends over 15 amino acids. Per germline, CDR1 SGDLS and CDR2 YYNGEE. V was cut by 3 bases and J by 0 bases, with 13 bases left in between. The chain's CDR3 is CASSASGHSSYEQYF. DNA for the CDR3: TGTGCCAGCAGCGCAAGCGGGCATAGCTCCTACGAGCAGTACTTC.

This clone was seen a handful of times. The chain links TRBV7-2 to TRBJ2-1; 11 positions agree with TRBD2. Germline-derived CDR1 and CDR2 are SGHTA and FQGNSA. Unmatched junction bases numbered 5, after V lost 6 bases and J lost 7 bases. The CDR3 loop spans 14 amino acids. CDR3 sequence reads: CASRLAGVRNEQFF. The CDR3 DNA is TGTGCCAGCAGACTAGCGGGAGTAAGGAATGAGCAGTTCTTC.

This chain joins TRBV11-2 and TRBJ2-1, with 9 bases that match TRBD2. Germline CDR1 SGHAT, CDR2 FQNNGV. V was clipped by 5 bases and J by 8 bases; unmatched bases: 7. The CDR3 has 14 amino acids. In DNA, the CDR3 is TGTGCCAGCAGCCAGATAGCGGGAGTACATGAGCAGTTCTTC. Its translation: CASSQIAGVHEQFF.

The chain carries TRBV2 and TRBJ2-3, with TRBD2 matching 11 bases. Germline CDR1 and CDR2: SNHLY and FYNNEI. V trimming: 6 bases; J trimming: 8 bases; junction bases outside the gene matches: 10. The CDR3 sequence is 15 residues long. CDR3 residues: CASSPGLAEFLTQYF. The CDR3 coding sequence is TGTGCCAGCAGCCCGGGACTAGCGGAGTTCCTTACGCAGTATTTT.

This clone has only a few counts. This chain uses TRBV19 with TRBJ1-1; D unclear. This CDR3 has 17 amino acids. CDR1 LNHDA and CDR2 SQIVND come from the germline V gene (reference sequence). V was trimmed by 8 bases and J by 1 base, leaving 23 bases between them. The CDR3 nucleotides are TGTGCCAGTCAACCCGACGTTCCTTCGGAGGAGAACACTGAAGCTTTCTTT. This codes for CASQPDVPSEENTEAFF.

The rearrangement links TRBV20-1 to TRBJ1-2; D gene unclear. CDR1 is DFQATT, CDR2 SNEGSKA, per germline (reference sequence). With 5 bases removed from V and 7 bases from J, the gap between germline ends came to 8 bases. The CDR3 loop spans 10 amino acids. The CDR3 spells CSARLGGYTF. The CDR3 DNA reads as TGCAGTGCTCGACTGGGTGGCTACACCTTC.

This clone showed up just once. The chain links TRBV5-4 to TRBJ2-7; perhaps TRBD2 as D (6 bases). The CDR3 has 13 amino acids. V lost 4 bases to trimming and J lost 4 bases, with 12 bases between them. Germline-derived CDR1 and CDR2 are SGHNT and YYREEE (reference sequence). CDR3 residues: CASSPHGGYEQYF. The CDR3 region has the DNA TGTGCCAGCAGCCCCCACGGGGGTTACGAGCAGTACTTC.

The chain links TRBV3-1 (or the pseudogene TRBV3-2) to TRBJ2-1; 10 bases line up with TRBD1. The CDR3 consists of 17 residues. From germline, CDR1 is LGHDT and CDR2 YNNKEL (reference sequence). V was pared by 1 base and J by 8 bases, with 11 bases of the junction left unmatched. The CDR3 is CASSQVFRDRGSHEQFF. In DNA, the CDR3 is TGTGCCAGCAGCCAAGTATTCCGGGACAGGGGATCGCATGAGCAGTTCTTC.

CDR3 sequence reads: CASRARDRVSYEQYF. The CDR3, as DNA: TGTGCCAGCAGAGCCCGGGACAGGGTCTCCTACGAGCAGTACTTC. This chain connects TRBV2 to TRBJ2-7; 9 nucleotides line up with TRBD1. Trimming removed 6 bases from V and 0 bases from J; junction bases left unmatched: 6. CDR3 length: 15 amino acids. Germline-derived CDR1 and CDR2 are SNHLY and FYNNEI.

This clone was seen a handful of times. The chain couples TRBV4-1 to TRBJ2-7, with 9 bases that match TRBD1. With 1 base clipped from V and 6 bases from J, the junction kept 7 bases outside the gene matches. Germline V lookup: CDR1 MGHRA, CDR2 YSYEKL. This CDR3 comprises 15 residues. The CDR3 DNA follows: TGCGCCAGCAGCCAAGGACCCGGGACAGGGATCGAGCAGTACTTC. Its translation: CASSQGPGTGIEQYF.

CDR3 in amino acids: CASSQPRQGAYNSPLHF. The CDR3 DNA reads as TGCGCCAGCAGTCAGCCAAGACAGGGGGCCTATAATTCACCCCTCCACTTT. The V and J genes are TRBV4-1 and TRBJ1-6; 9 bases map to TRBD1. The CDR3 sequence is 17 residues long. J gave up 2 bases and V 6 bases, and 8 bases lay outside the gene matches. Per germline, CDR1 MGHRA and CDR2 YSYEKL.

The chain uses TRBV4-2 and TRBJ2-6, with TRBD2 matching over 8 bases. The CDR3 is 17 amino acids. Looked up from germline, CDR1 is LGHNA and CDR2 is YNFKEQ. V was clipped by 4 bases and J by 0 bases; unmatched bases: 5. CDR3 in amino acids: CASSPRGESSGANVLTF. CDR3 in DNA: TGTGCCAGCAGCCCGCGGGGGGAGAGCTCTGGGGCCAACGTCCTGACTTTC.

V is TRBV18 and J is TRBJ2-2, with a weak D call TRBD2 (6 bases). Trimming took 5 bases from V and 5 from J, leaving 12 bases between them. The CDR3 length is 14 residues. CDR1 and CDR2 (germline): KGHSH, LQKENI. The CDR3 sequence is CASSTEGWTGELFF. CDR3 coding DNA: TGTGCCAGCTCAACGGAGGGGTGGACCGGGGAGCTGTTTTTT.